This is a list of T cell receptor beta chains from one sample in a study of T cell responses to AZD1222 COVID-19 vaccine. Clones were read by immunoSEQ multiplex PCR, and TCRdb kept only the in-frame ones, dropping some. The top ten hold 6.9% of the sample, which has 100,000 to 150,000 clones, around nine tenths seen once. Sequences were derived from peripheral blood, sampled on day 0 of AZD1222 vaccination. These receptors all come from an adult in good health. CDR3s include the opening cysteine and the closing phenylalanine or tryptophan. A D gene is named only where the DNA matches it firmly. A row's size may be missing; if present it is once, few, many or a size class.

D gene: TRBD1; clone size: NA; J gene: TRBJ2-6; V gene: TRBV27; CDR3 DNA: TGTGCCAGCAGCCCTCAGGGGGCCATCTTTACATCTGGGGCCAACGTCCTGACTTTC; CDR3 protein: CASSPQGAIFTSGANVLTF
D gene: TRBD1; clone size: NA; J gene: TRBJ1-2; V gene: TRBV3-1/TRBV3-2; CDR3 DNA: TGTGCCAGCAGCCGCGGGACAGGGGACTATGGCTACACCTTC; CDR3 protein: CASSRGTGDYGYTF
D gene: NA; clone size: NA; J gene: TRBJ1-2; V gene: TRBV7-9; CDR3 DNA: TGTGCCAGCAGCATAGACGGGACGGTGGCTAACTATGGCTACACCTTC; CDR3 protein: CASSIDGTVANYGYTF
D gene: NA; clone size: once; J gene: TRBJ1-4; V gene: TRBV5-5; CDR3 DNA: TGTGCCAGCAGCTCGTGGGGCCGGGAGTTTAATGAAAAACTGTTTTTT; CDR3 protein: CASSSWGREFNEKLFF
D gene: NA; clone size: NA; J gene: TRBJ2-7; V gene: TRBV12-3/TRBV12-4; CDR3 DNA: TGTGCCAGCAGTGTGGACAGCTTATACGAGCAGTACTTC; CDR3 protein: CASSVDSLYEQYF
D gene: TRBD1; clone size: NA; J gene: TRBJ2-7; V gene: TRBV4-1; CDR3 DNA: TGCGCCAGCAGCCCCGGACAGGACCGCTCCTACGAGCAGTACTTC; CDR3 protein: CASSPGQDRSYEQYF
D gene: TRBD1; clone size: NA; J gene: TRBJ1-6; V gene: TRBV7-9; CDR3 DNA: TGTGCCAGCAGCCGGACAGGGAATATGGTGTCACCCCTCCACTTT; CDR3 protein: CASSRTGNMVSPLHF
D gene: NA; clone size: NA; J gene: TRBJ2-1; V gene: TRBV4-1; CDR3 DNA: TGCGCCAGCAGCCAAGATAGCGATCCTTACAATGAGCAGTTCTTC; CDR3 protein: CASSQDSDPYNEQFF
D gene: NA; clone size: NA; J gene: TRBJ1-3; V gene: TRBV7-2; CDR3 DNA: TGTGCCAGCAGCTTAACGTCGTCGTTAGTGTTTGGAAACACCATATATTTT; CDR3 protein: CASSLTSSLVFGNTIYF
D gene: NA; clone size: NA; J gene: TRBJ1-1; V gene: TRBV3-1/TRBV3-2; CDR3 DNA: TGTGCCAGCAGCCAATTTAGGGGTTACACTGAAGCTTTCTTT; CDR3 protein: CASSQFRGYTEAFF
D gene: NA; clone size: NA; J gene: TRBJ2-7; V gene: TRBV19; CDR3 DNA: TGTGCCAGTAGTATCTCCGGGGCAAAACCTCTCGAGCAGTACTTC; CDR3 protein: CASSISGAKPLEQYF